The clone carrying this T cell receptor beta chain was seen just once. Antigen unknown. The sample originates from a study of T cell responses to AZD1222 COVID-19 vaccine. The CDR3 has 13 amino acids. CDR1 and CDR2 (germline): SGHVS, FNYEAQ. The V end was cut by 4 bases, the J end by 4 bases, with 8 bases between. Whole-study findings and limits: Repertoire sampling was restricted to post-peak T cell response timepoints. Baseline seropositives among AZD1222 recipients totaled only 6 or 7.

Using immunoSEQ multiplex PCR, the repertoire was profiled, and TCRdb retains in-frame clones only, with some absent. The repertoire holds approximately 71,000 clones, with about 90% as singletons. The specimen comprised peripheral blood, sampled on day 0 of AZD1222 vaccination. The sequence derives from an adult in good health. The chain is built from TRBV7-6 and TRBJ2-1, with D maybe TRBD2 (6 bases). The CDR3: CASSWDLYNEQFF. DNA of the CDR3: TGTGCCAGCAGCTGGGACTTGTACAATGAGCAGTTCTTC. Using reference TRBV7-6 and TRBJ2-1 for the parts outside the CDR3, the full variable domain is GAGVSQSPRYKVTKRGQDVALRCDPISGHVSLYWYRQALGQGPEFLTYFNYEAQQDKSGLPNDRFSAERPEGSISTLTIQRTEQRDSAMYRCASSWDLYNEQFFGPGTRLTVL.